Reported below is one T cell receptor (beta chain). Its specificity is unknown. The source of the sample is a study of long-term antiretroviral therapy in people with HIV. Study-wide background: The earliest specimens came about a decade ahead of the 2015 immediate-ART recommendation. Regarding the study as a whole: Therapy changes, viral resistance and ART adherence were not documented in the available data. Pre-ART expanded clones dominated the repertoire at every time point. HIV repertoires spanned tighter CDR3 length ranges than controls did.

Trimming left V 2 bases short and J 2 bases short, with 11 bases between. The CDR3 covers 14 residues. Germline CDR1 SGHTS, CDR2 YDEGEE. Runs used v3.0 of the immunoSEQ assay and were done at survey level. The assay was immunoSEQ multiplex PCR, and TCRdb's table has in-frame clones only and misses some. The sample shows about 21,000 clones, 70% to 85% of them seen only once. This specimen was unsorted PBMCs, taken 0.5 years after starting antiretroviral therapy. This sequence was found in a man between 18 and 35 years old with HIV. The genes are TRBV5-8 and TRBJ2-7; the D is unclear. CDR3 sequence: CASSFSFAAYEQYF. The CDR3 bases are TGTGCCAGCAGCTTCAGTTTCGCGGCCTACGAGCAGTACTTC. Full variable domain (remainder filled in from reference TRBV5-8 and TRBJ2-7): EAGVTQSPTHLIKTRGQQATLRCSPISGHTSVYWYQQALGLGLQFLLWYDEGEERNRGNFPPRFSGRQFPNYSSELNVNALELEDSALYLCASSFSFAAYEQYFGPGTRLTVT.